This T cell receptor beta chain was captured by sequencing in a study of neurological immune-mediated disorders (dated by TCRdb to between 2018 and 2021). Regarding the complete study: Using UMI-based sequencing, the study compared peripheral blood TCR-beta repertoires from patients with HTLV-I-associated myelopathy (HAM/TSP), patients with multiple sclerosis, and healthy controls. The 95 to 120 TCR-beta libraries included longitudinal samples, technical triplicates and paired sorted CD4+ and CD8+ T-cell subsets alongside PBMC samples. Longitudinal HAM/TSP and healthy donors were sampled at 3 time-points each (3-40 month intervals). The cohort comprised 68 subjects: about 15 HAM/TSP patients, 34 multiple sclerosis patients and around 20 healthy controls. General study outcomes and caveats: TCR clonal expansion was highest in HAM/TSP patients and lowest in MS patients, with MS patients falling below even healthy controls. Expanded clones from different subjects shared no identical CDR3 amino acid sequences, which suggests that TCR-beta repertoires were private in all groups.

This sample's time point label indicates: longitudinal time-point 3. For the unsorted PBMC libraries, 2 million PBMCs were stored in RNAlater at -80 degrees C until RNA extraction and were used to generate the libraries. Peripheral blood underwent Ficoll-Hypaque density gradient centrifugation to isolate PBMCs, which were then cryopreserved in liquid nitrogen. This clonotype was recorded a few times. The clone's antigen remains unknown. No qualities accompany the bases; no much larger clone lies one base away. cDNA synthesis used template-switch 5'RACE with a primer carrying a 10-nucleotide random unique molecular identifier tagging each TCR transcript. Every sequencing run yielded over 200 million TCR-beta sequences covering 15-18 subjects. Total RNA was extracted with the RNeasy kit. TCR-beta VDJ regions were amplified with primers for the TCR constant region and the 5'RACE anchor, using the KAPA Real-time Library Amplification kit. A first PCR added sample indexes and Illumina adaptors, and a second PCR then raised library yield. After purification with Ampure beads, the TCR product of roughly 650 bp was size-selected on a 2% E-gel SizeSelection system. Before pooling, library quality was checked on a Bioanalyzer, concentration was measured with Qubit, and libraries were quantified with the Kapa Library Quantification kit. Libraries were sequenced paired-end 2 x 150 bp on an Illumina HiSeq 2500. To increase sequence diversity, about 24-32% phiX was spiked into each library pool. Per the original workflow: Quality-filtered reads were processed with the UMI-based MiGEC pipeline, and over 75% of raw TCR sequences were removed by the MiGEC pipeline during error correction. VDJ genes were aligned to IMGT germline references, and each clonotype was defined by a unique CDR3 amino acid sequence together with V-J genes. Clonal expansion, Shannon diversity and CDR3 relatedness were evaluated with VDJtools (CalcPairwiseDistances, ClusterSamples), while phylogenetic trees were built in CLCbio workbench. Using coefficient-of-variation modelling across technical triplicates, the study counted a clone as expanded if it had at least 8 unique UMIs. TCRdb redid the processing of the public reads, applying fastp at Q25 and MiXCR, and retained in-frame beta chains. CDR3 protein sequences are deduplicated, and each keeps its most common genes and DNA. The V and J calls, along with clone size, are taken from TCRdb and not from the paper's own processing. The sample yields fewer than 50,000 distinct CDR3 sequences; about an eighth were counted once. Clones ranked in the top ten supply approximately 9% of the sample.

The germline V gene specifies LGHNA as CDR1 and YSLEER as CDR2. Trimming takes 0 bases from V and 8 bases from J, and the germline ends sit 17 bases apart. The CDR3 contains 16 residues, cysteine and phenylalanine counted. Only the CDR3 DNA stays, 48 bases, in frame from base 1. Source material: PBMCs. The V and J segments used are TRBV4-3 and TRBJ2-1; the D segment could be TRBD1, given 5 matching bases. This sequence originates from a male donor with HTLV-1-associated myelopathy (HAM/TSP). The sequenced DNA is TGCGCCAGCAGCCAAGACCCCAGGGAAGGGGATGATGAGCAGTTCTTC. This codes for CASSQDPREGDDEQFF.